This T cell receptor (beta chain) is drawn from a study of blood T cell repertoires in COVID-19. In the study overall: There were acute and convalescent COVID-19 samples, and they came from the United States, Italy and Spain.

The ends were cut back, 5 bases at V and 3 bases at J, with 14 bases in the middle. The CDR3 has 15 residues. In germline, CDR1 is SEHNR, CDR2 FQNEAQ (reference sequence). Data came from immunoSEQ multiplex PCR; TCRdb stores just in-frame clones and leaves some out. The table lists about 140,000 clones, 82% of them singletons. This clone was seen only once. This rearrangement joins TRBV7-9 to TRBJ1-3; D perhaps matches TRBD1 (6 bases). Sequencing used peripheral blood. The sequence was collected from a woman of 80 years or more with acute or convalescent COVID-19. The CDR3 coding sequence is TGTGCCAGCAGCCGGACAGCGGCCTTTGGAAACACCATATATTTT. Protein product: CASSRTAAFGNTIYF.